This T cell receptor (beta chain) is drawn from a study of cytomegalovirus exposure and HLA in healthy donors. This CDR3 contains 16 residues. CDR1 is SGHRS and CDR2 is YFSETQ in the germline V gene. Germline trimming cut 0 bases from V and 2 bases from J; bases unmatched to any gene: 4. A multiplex PCR was run with 60 Vbeta primers and 13 Jbeta primers. Here immunoSEQ multiplex PCR was the method, and the copy in TCRdb shows in-frame clones only, minus some. The sample consists of approximately 81,000 clones, 77% of them appearing once. V and J are TRBV5-1 and TRBJ2-3; 9 bases map to TRBD2. The sequencing input was PBMCs. The sequence was collected from a man in his fifties or sixties in good health and CMV-seropositive. CDR3 DNA sequence: TGCGCCAGCAGCTTGGCTCTAGCGGGAATCACAGATACGCAGTATTTT. Its translation is CASSLALAGITDTQYF.